Sequencing of this TCR beta chain was carried out in a study of blood T cell repertoires in COVID-19. Study details: The United States, Italy and Spain were the sources of the acute and convalescent COVID-19 samples. Sources were T cells, B-cell-depleted T cells, or PBMCs; the material itself was cDNA or gDNA.

Across 24 US areas, participants ranged in age from about 18 to 90 years. Two consecutive negative NP/OP PCR tests, clearance, or resolved symptoms defined Cohort 3 recovery. Here immunoSEQ multiplex PCR was the method, and the copy in TCRdb shows in-frame clones only, minus some. Seen here are 200,000 to 250,000 clones, 75% to 95% observed once, and the top ten hold less than 2.5%. The CDR3 has 13 residues. V shed 4 bases and J shed 1 base, with 6 bases lying between them. CDR1 and CDR2 from the germline V gene are KGHSH and LQKENI. The chain combines TRBV18 with TRBJ2-3; tentatively, D is TRBD2 (6 bases). The sequence came from a woman younger than 30 who had recovered from COVID-19. Material: PBMCs or T cells enriched from blood (not recorded which). The DNA for the CDR3 is TGTGCCAGCTCACTAGCGGGCACAGATACGCAGTATTTT. It is translated as CASSLAGTDTQYF.